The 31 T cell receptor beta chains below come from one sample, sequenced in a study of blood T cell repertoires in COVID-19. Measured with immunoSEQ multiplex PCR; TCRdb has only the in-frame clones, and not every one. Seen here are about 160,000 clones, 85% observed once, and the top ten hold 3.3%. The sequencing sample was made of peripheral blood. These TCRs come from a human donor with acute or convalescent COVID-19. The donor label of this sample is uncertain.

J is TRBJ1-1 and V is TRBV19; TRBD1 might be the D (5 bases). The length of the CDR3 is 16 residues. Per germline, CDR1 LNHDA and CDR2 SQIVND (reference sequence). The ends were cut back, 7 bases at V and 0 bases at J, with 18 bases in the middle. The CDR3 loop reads CASIGRLGDLNTEAFF. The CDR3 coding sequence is TGTGCCAGTATCGGTCGTTTAGGGGATTTGAACACTGAAGCTTTCTTT.

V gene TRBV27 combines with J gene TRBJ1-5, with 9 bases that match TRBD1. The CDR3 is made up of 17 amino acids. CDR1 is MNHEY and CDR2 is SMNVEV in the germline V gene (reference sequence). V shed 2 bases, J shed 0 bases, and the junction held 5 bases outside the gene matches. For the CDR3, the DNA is TGTGCCAGCAGTTTAGGGACAGGGACCGATAGCAATCAGCCCCAGCATTTT. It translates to CASSLGTGTDSNQPQHF.

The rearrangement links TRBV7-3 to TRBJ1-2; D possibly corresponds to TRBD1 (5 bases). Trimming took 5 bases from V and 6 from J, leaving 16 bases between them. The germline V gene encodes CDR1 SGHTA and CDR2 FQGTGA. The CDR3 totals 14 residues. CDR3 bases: TGTGCCAGCAGCGAAAACCAGGGAAATGATGGCTACACCTTC. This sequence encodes CASSENQGNDGYTF.

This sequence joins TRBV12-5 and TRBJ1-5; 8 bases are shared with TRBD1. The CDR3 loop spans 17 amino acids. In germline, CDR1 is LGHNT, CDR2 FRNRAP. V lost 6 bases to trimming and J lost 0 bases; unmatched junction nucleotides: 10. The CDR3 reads CASGSDRGGYSNQPQHF. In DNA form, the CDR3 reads TGTGCTAGTGGGTCCGACAGGGGAGGTTATAGCAATCAGCCCCAGCATTTT.

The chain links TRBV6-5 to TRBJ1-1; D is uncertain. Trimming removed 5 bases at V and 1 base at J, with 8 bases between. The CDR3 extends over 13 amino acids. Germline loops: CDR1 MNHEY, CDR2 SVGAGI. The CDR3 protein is CASSPRQNTEAFF. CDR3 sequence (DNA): TGTGCCAGCAGTCCCCGACAGAACACTGAAGCTTTCTTT.

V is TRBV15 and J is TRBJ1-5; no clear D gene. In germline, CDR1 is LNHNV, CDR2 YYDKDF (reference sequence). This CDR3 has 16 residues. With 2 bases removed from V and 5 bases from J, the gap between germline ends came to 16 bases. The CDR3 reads CATSRPQRGHDQPQHF. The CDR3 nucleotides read TGTGCCACCAGCAGACCCCAGCGGGGTCACGATCAGCCCCAGCATTTT.

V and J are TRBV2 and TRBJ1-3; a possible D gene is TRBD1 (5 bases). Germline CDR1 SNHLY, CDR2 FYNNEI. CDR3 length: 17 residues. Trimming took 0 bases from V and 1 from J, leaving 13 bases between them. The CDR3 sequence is CASSEAVIRGSGNTIYF. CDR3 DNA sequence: TGTGCCAGCAGTGAAGCAGTAATCCGGGGGTCTGGAAACACCATATATTTT.

This CDR3 reads CASSRRQNNSPLHF. Written as DNA, the CDR3 is TGTGCCAGCAGCCGGAGACAGAATAATTCACCCCTCCACTTT. The rearrangement uses TRBV3-1 (or the pseudogene TRBV3-2) and TRBJ1-6; a possible D gene is TRBD1 (5 bases). Trimming removed 4 bases at V and 5 bases at J, with 9 bases between. CDR3 length: 14 residues. The germline CDR1 and CDR2 sequences are LGHDT and YNNKEL (reference sequence).

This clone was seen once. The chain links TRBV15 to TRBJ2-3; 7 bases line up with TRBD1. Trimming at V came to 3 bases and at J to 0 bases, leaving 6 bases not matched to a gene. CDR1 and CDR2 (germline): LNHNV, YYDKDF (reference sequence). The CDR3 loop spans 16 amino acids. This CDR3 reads CATSRGRDSSTDTQYF. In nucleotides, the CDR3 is TGTGCCACCAGCAGGGGCCGGGACAGTAGCACAGATACGCAGTATTTT.

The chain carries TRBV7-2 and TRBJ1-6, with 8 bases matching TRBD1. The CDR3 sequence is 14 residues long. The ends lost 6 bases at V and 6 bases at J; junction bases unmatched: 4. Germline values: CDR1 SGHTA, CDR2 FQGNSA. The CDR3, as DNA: TGTGCCAGCAGTGGGACAGGCACTAATTCACCCCTCCACTTT. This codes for CASSGTGTNSPLHF.

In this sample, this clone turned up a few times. CDR3 nucleotide sequence: TGTGCCAGCACCCAAAGGGGCAGATCTGAAGCTTTCTTT. This codes for CASTQRGRSEAFF. The chain links TRBV6-5 to TRBJ1-1; a possible D gene is TRBD1 (5 bases). The CDR3 consists of 13 residues. CDR1 and CDR2 from the germline V gene are MNHEY and SVGAGI. The V end lost 7 bases, the J end lost 6 bases, and 15 bases lay between the germline ends.

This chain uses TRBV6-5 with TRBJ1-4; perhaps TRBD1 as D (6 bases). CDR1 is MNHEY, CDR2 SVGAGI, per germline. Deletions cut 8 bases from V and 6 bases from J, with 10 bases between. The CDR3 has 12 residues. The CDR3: CASDRTDEKLFF. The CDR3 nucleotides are TGTGCCAGCGACAGGACTGATGAAAAACTGTTTTTT.

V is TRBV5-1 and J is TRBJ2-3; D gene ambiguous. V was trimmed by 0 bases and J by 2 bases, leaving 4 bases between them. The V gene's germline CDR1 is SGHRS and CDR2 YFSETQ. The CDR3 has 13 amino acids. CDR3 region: CASSLDFTDTQYF. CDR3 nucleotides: TGCGCCAGCAGCTTGGACTTCACAGATACGCAGTATTTT.

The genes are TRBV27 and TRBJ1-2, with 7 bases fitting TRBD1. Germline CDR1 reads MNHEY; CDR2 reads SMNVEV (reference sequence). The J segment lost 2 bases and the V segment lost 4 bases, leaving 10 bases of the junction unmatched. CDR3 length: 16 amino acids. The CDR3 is CASSYSLQGWNYGYTF. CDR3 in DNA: TGTGCCAGCAGTTACTCGTTACAGGGGTGGAACTATGGCTACACCTTC.

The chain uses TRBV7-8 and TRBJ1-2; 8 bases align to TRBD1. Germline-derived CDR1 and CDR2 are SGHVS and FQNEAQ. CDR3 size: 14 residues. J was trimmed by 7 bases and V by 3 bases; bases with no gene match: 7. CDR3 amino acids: CASSLDRAVGGYTF. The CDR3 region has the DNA TGTGCCAGCAGCTTGGACAGGGCGGTTGGTGGCTACACCTTC. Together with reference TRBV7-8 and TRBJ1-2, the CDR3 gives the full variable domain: GAGVSQSPRYKVAKRGQDVALRCDPISGHVSLFWYQQALGQGPEFLTYFQNEAQLDKSGLPSDRFFAERPEGSVSTLKIQRTQQEDSAVYLCASSLDRAVGGYTFGSGTRLTVV.

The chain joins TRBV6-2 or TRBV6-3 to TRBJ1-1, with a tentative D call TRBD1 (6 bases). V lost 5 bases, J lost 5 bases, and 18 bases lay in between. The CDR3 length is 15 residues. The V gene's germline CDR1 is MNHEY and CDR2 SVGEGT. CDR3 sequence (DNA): TGTGCCAGCAGTACTATTCACAGGGAGGGGACTGAAGCTTTCTTT. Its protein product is CASSTIHREGTEAFF.

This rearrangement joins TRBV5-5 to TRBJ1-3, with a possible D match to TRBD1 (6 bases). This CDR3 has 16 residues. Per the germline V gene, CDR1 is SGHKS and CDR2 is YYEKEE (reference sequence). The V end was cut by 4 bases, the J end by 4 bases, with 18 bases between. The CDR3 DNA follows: TGTGCCAGCAGCCTGGGGGGGCCTTACGACGGAAACACCATATATTTT. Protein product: CASSLGGPYDGNTIYF.

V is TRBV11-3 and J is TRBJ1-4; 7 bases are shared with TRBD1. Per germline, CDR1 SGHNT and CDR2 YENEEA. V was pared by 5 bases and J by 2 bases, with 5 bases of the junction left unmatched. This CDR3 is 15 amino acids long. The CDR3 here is CASSPRTGTNEKLFF. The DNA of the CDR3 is TGTGCCAGCAGCCCACGGACAGGCACTAATGAAAAACTGTTTTTT.

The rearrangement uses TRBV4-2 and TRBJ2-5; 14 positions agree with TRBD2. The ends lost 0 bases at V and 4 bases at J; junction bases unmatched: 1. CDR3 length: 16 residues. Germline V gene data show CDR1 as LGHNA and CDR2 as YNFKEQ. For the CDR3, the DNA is TGTGCCAGCAGCCAAGAGACTAGCGGGGGGGCAGAGACCCAGTACTTC. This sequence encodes CASSQETSGGAETQYF.

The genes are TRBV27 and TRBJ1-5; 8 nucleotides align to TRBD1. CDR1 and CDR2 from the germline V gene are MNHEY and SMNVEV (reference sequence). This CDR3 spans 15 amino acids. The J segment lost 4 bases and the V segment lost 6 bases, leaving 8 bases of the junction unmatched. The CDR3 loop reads CASRYTGGPNQPQHF. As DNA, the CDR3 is TGTGCCAGCAGGTACACAGGGGGGCCTAATCAGCCCCAGCATTTT.

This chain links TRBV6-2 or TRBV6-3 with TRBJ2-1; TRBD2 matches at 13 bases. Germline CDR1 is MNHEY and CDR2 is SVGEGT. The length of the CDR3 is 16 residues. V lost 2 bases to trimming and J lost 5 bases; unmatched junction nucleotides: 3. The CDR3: CASSYPGLAGNNEQFF. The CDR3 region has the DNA TGTGCCAGCAGTTACCCGGGACTAGCGGGGAACAATGAGCAGTTCTTC.

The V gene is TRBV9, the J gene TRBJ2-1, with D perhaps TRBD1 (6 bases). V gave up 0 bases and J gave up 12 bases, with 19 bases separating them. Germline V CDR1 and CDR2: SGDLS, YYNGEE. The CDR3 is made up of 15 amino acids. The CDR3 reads CASSVGQDVDRRQFF. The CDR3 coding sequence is TGTGCCAGCAGCGTAGGACAGGACGTTGACAGACGGCAGTTCTTC.

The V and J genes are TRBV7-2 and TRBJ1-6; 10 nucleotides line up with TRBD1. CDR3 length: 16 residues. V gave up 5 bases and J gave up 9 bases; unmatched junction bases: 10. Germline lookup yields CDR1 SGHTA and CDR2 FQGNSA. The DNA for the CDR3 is TGTGCCAGCAGCCACCCGGGACAGGGGAAGAGTTCACCCCTCCACTTT. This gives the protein CASSHPGQGKSSPLHF.

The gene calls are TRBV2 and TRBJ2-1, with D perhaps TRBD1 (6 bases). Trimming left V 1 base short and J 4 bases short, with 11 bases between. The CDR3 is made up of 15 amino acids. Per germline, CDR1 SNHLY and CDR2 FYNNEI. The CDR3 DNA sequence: TGTGCCAGCAGTGAAGGCAGGGGCGGATACAATGAGCAGTTCTTC. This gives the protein CASSEGRGGYNEQFF.

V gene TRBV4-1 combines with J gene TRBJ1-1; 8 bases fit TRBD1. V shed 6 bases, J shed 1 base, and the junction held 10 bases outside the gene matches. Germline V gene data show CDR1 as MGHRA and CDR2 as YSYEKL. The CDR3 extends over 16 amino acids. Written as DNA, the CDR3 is TGCGCCAGCAGAACAAACAGGGGGATGGGGAACACTGAAGCTTTCTTT. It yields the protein CASRTNRGMGNTEAFF.

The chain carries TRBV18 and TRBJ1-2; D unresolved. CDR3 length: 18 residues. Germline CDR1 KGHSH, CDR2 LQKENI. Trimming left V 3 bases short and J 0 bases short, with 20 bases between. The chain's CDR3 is CASSPLGTFFGANYGYTF. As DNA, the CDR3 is TGTGCCAGCTCACCCCTAGGCACCTTCTTCGGGGCTAACTATGGCTACACCTTC. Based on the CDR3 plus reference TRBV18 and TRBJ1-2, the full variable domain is NAGVMQNPRHLVRRRGQEARLRCSPMKGHSHVYWYRQLPEEGLKFMVYLQKENIIDESGMPKERFSAEFPKEGPSILRIQQVVRGDSAAYFCASSPLGTFFGANYGYTFGSGTRLTVV.

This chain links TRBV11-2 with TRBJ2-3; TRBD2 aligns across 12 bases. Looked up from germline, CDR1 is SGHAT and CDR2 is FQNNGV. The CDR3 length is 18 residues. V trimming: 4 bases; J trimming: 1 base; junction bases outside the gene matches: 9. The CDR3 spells CASSSYGTSGPGTDTQYF. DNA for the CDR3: TGTGCCAGCAGCTCTTACGGGACTAGCGGGCCCGGCACAGATACGCAGTATTTT.

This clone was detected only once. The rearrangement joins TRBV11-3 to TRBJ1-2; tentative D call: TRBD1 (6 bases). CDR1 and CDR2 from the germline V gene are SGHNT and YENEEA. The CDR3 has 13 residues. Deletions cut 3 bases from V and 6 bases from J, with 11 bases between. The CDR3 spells CASSFTGRDGYTF. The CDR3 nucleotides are TGTGCCAGCAGCTTCACAGGGAGGGATGGCTACACCTTC.

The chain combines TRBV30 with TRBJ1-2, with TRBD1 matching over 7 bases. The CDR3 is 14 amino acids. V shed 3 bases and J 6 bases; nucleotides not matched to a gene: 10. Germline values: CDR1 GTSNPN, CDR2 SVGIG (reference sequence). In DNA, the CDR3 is TGTGCCTGGAGGCAGACAGGGATGTACAATGGCTACACCTTC. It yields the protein CAWRQTGMYNGYTF. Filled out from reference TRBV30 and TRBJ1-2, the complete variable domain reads SQTIHQWPATLVQPVGSPLSLECTVEGTSNPNLYWYRQAAGRGLQLLFYSVGIGQISSEVPQNLSASRPQDRQFILSSKKLLLSDSGFYLCAWRQTGMYNGYTFGSGTRLTVV.

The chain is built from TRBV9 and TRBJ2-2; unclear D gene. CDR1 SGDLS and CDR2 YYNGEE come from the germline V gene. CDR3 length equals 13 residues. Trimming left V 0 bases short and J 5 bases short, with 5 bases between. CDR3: CASSVVGTGELFF. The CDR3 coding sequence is TGTGCCAGCAGCGTAGTCGGGACCGGGGAGCTGTTTTTT.

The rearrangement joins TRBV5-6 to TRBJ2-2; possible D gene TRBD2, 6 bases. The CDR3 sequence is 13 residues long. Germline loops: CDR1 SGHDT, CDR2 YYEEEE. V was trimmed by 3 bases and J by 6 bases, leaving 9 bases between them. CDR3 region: CASSSQRAGELFF. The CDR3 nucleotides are TGTGCCAGCAGCTCCCAGCGGGCCGGGGAGCTGTTTTTT.